The 18 T cell receptor beta chains reported below all come from one sample, sequenced in a study of T cell responses to AZD1222 COVID-19 vaccine. TCRdb's table, derived via immunoSEQ multiplex PCR, lists solely in-frame clones and lacks some. Of about 190,000 clones listed, 87% are singletons. The sample was peripheral blood, taken on day 0 of MenACWY control vaccination. The source is an adult in good health.

This clone was picked up one time. The chain carries TRBV28 and TRBJ2-7, with 12 bases that match TRBD2. This CDR3 is 15 amino acids long. V lost 6 bases and J lost 3; bases outside the gene matches: 6. Germline values: CDR1 MDHEN, CDR2 SYDVKM. The DNA for the CDR3 is TGTGCCAGCAGCACACTAGCGGGAGGTTACTACGAGCAGTACTTC. Protein: CASSTLAGGYYEQYF.

The chain has TRBV3-1 (or the pseudogene TRBV3-2) and TRBJ2-3, with 13 bases matching TRBD2. Germline V CDR1 and CDR2: LGHDT, YNNKEL (reference sequence). This CDR3 has 18 amino acids. Trimming cost V 4 bases and J 1 base; bases outside gene matches: 8. The CDR3 bases are TGTGCCAGCAGCCCCGGACTAGCGGGAGTCGCCGGCACAGATACGCAGTATTTT. Encoded protein: CASSPGLAGVAGTDTQYF.

The chain carries TRBV28 and TRBJ1-1; 7 nucleotides match TRBD1. Per the germline V gene, CDR1 is MDHEN and CDR2 is SYDVKM. CDR3 length: 16 residues. V gave up 4 bases and J gave up 3 bases; unmatched junction bases: 11. CDR3 sequence (DNA): TGTGCCAGCAGTTACGGGAGGGGGCGCGTGGACACTGAAGCTTTCTTT. It yields the protein CASSYGRGRVDTEAFF.

The chain carries TRBV6-5 and TRBJ1-5, with 9 bases identical to TRBD1. This CDR3 has 15 amino acids. The junction had 8 bases not matched to a gene; V was cut back by 6 bases and J by 5 bases. Per germline, CDR1 MNHEY and CDR2 SVGAGI. CDR3 region: CASSDGTGLYQPQHF. CDR3 nucleotides: TGTGCCAGCAGCGACGGGACAGGGTTGTATCAGCCCCAGCATTTT.

The V gene is TRBV19, the J gene TRBJ2-3, with TRBD1 as a possible D gene (6 bases). V lost 1 base and J 1 base, leaving 9 bases between the germline ends. Per germline, CDR1 LNHDA and CDR2 SQIVND (reference sequence). The CDR3 contains 15 residues. Here the CDR3 reads CASSIGQGRTDTQYF. The CDR3 DNA reads TGTGCCAGTAGTATAGGCCAGGGGCGCACAGATACGCAGTATTTT.

The V gene is TRBV18, the J gene TRBJ1-2; TRBD1 matches at 7 bases. The CDR3 spans 15 residues. CDR1 and CDR2 from the germline V gene are KGHSH and LQKENI. The junction had 8 bases not matched to a gene; V was cut back by 2 bases and J by 5 bases. CDR3 residues: CASSPELGQLYGYTF. In nucleotides, the CDR3 is TGTGCCAGCTCACCAGAATTGGGACAGCTATATGGCTACACCTTC.

This clone has more than one count but fewer than ten. The V and J genes are TRBV9 and TRBJ1-5, with D possibly being TRBD1 (5 bases). This CDR3 spans 13 amino acids. The germline CDR1 and CDR2 sequences are SGDLS and YYNGEE. V was cut by 5 bases and J by 1 base, with 7 bases left in between. This CDR3 reads CASSRQSNQPQHF. CDR3 nucleotide sequence: TGTGCCAGCAGTAGACAGAGCAATCAGCCCCAGCATTTT.

This clone was observed once. This sequence joins TRBV2 and TRBJ1-5; D unresolved. The CDR3 totals 13 residues. Germline CDR1 SNHLY, CDR2 FYNNEI. V lost 7 bases and J lost 4, with 11 bases in between. CDR3 sequence: CASMSIRNQPQHF. DNA of the CDR3: TGTGCCAGCATGAGTATTCGGAATCAGCCCCAGCATTTT.

This chain joins TRBV27 and TRBJ2-1; 8 positions agree with TRBD1. The V gene end was trimmed by 10 bases and the J gene end by 3 bases; junction bases not matched to a gene: 5. Germline assignment: CDR1 MNHEY and CDR2 SMNVEV (reference sequence). The CDR3 has 13 amino acids. For the CDR3, the DNA is TGTGCCACCCGACAGGGGCTCTACAATGAGCAGTTCTTC. It is translated as CATRQGLYNEQFF.

This clone was counted a few times. The genes are TRBV28 and TRBJ1-2; 8 bases map to TRBD1. V shed 6 bases and J 8 bases; nucleotides not matched to a gene: 11. The V gene's germline CDR1 is MDHEN and CDR2 SYDVKM. This CDR3 comprises 14 residues. CDR3 sequence (DNA): TGTGCCAGCAGCAAATACAGGGGGGGGCAAGGCTACACCTTC. Amino acid sequence: CASSKYRGGQGYTF.

The chain carries TRBV6-5 and TRBJ1-1, with D possibly TRBD1 on 5 matching bases. The germline V gene encodes CDR1 MNHEY and CDR2 SVGAGI. V shed 2 bases and J shed 5 bases, with 15 bases lying between them. This CDR3 has 15 amino acids. CDR3 DNA: TGTGCCAGCAGTTACCGGGCCCCAGGGCTAACTGAAGCTTTCTTT. Translating it yields CASSYRAPGLTEAFF.

CDR3 protein: CASSQAPGGGVGYTF. CDR3 sequence (DNA): TGTGCCAGCAGCCAGGCCCCCGGGGGGGGAGTAGGCTACACCTTC. The chain links TRBV3-1 (or the pseudogene TRBV3-2) to TRBJ1-2; the D gene is possibly TRBD1 (5 bases). Germline V CDR1 and CDR2: LGHDT, YNNKEL (reference sequence). The CDR3 has 15 residues. The V gene lost 3 bases and the J gene lost 8 bases, with 19 bases spanning the gap.

This rearrangement joins TRBV5-6 to TRBJ1-2; TRBD1 matches at 8 bases. Trimming removed 0 bases from V and 4 bases from J; junction bases left unmatched: 5. Germline V gene data show CDR1 as SGHDT and CDR2 as YYEEEE. This CDR3 comprises 15 residues. In DNA, the CDR3 is TGTGCCAGCAGCTTGGACAGGGGGAACCTCTATGGCTACACCTTC. Translation gives CASSLDRGNLYGYTF.

This chain links TRBV14 with TRBJ1-2; D is uncertain. The CDR3 runs to 15 residues. The germline V gene encodes CDR1 SGHDN and CDR2 FVKESK. V lost 0 bases to trimming and J lost 2 bases, with 10 bases between them. CDR3 region: CASSQDGRENYGYTF. CDR3 coding DNA: TGTGCCAGCAGCCAAGATGGACGGGAGAACTATGGCTACACCTTC.

The table lists this clone with a few counts. J is TRBJ2-7 and V is TRBV2; 9 nucleotides align to TRBD2. This CDR3 has 14 residues. After removal of 7 bases from V and 4 bases from J, the junction contained 8 bases not matched to a gene. Germline V gene sequence: CDR1 SNHLY, CDR2 FYNNEI. DNA for the CDR3: TGTGCCAGCAAGGGTAGCGGGAGTTCTTACGAGCAGTACTTC. Encoded protein: CASKGSGSSYEQYF.

The gene calls are TRBV2 and TRBJ1-2; D not certain. Germline V gene lookup returns CDR1 SNHLY and CDR2 FYNNEI. This CDR3 comprises 15 residues. Deletions cut 7 bases from V and 0 bases from J, with 15 bases between. CDR3 protein: CASIRSYRPNYGYTF. CDR3 sequence (DNA): TGTGCCAGCATTAGGTCGTACAGACCTAACTATGGCTACACCTTC.

The CDR3 region is CASSLQSGPNHSYGYTF. DNA of the CDR3: TGTGCCAGCAGTTTACAATCAGGGCCCAATCACTCCTATGGCTACACCTTC. V is TRBV27 and J is TRBJ1-2; D may be TRBD1 (5 bases). There are 17 residues in the CDR3. The germline CDR1 and CDR2 sequences are MNHEY and SMNVEV (reference sequence). The V end lost 2 bases, the J end lost 4 bases, and 20 bases lay between the germline ends.

The chain combines TRBV15 with TRBJ2-7; TRBD1 aligns across 8 bases. CDR3 length: 17 residues. Germline loops: CDR1 LNHNV, CDR2 YYDKDF (reference sequence). After removal of 4 bases from V and 0 bases from J, the junction contained 11 bases not matched to a gene. CDR3 loop: CATSKYTGTGSSYEQYF. As DNA, the CDR3 is TGTGCCACCAGCAAATACACTGGGACAGGCTCCTCCTACGAGCAGTACTTC.